The 14 T cell receptor beta chains in this list originate from one sample, sequenced in a study of blood T cells in healthy people across ages. A J-beta primer mix and a sample-barcoded 5' primer were used in a second PCR of roughly 6 to 12 cycles. TCRdb ran MiXCR on the 5' RACE reads and lists one entry per CDR3 protein. Altogether 500,000 to 700,000 distinct CDR3 sequences are present, approximately 30% being singletons, with the ten largest covering approximately 14%. Sequenced material: blood. These receptors all come from a woman of 80 years or more in good health.

This clonotype has only a few counts. This may be a read error: a much more frequent sequence differs by one nucleotide. This sequence joins TRBV12-3 or TRBV12-4 and TRBJ2-1; weak D call: TRBD2 (7 bases). The J call is doubtful: the DNA matches TRBJ2-7 better. The length of the CDR3 is 15 residues. The DNA of the CDR3 is TGTGCCAGCAGCTGGGGGGGCGGGGGCTACAATGAGCAGTACTTC. Its translation is CASSWGGGGYNEQYF.

The sample holds many counts of this clonotype. The chain recombines TRBV20-1 with TRBJ2-7; TRBD1 aligns across 10 bases. CDR3 length: 13 residues. Germline trimming cut 6 bases from V and 2 bases from J; bases unmatched to any gene: 4. CDR1 DFQATT and CDR2 SNEGSKA come from the germline V gene (reference sequence). CDR3 sequence (DNA): TGCAGTGCCGGGACAGGGGTCGCCTACGAGCAGTACTTC. The encoded protein is CSAGTGVAYEQYF.

A few counts support this clonotype. The V gene is TRBV11-2, the J gene TRBJ2-7, with D perhaps TRBD1 or TRBD2 (5 bases each). V lost 5 bases and J 4 bases, leaving 30 bases between the germline ends. CDR3 length: 19 amino acids. Germline CDR1 and CDR2: SGHAT and FQNNGV. CDR3 nucleotides: TGTGCCAGCAGCCGTCCCCTGGGGACCGGACGTAGGGCCCTATACGAGCAGTACTTC. Protein product: CASSRPLGTGRRALYEQYF.

V usage is TRBV5-1 and J usage is TRBJ2-3; D gene ambiguous. Trimming took off 0 bases at V and 0 bases at J, with 17 bases between the two ends. Germline values: CDR1 SGHRS, CDR2 YFSETQ. There are 18 residues in the CDR3. Here the CDR3 reads CASSLAHWEKRSTDTQYF. The CDR3 DNA is TGCGCCAGCAGCTTGGCCCACTGGGAAAAAAGAAGCACAGATACGCAGTATTTT.

This clonotype was observed at least ten times. This chain connects TRBV20-1 to TRBJ2-7; D is uncertain. CDR1 is DFQATT and CDR2 is SNEGSKA in the germline V gene (reference sequence). V was pared by 6 bases and J by 5 bases, with 14 bases between. This CDR3 spans 12 amino acids. The CDR3 DNA is TGCAGTGCGATCCGGGCCCTAGACGAGCAGTACTTC. Translating gives CSAIRALDEQYF.

The chain links TRBV2 to TRBJ2-3; 8 bases fit TRBD2. The CDR3 is made up of 16 amino acids. The germline CDR1 and CDR2 sequences are SNHLY and FYNNEI. With 0 bases clipped from V and 6 bases from J, the junction kept 8 bases outside the gene matches. DNA for the CDR3: TGTGCCAGCAGTGAAGCGGGGACTAGGGTTATCGATACGCAGTATTTT. Its translation is CASSEAGTRVIDTQYF.

Turning to this clonotype: A much larger clone sits a single nucleotide away, making a read error possible. V usage is TRBV20-1 and J usage is TRBJ1-2; D not certain. The V gene's germline CDR1 is DFQATT and CDR2 SNEGSKA (reference sequence). CDR3 length: 15 residues. For the CDR3, the DNA is TGCAGTGCTAGGGGGATTGGGCTGCCAACGGAGGGCTTCACCTTC. Translating it yields CSARGIGLPTEGFTF.

This clonotype was recorded at least ten times. The chain couples TRBV18 to TRBJ2-1; D call uncertain. Trimming took off 3 bases at V and 7 bases at J, with 10 bases between the two ends. Looked up from germline, CDR1 is KGHSH and CDR2 is LQKENI. This CDR3 is built from 13 residues. The CDR3 loop is CASSPGVGNEQFF. The CDR3 bases are TGTGCCAGCTCACCGGGTGTGGGAAATGAGCAGTTCTTC.

This clonotype was observed at least ten times. This sequence joins TRBV9 and TRBJ2-3; 11 bases agree with TRBD2. The CDR3 sequence is 16 residues long. V lost 7 bases and J lost 0; bases outside the gene matches: 7. The germline gives CDR1 SGDLS, CDR2 YYNGEE. CDR3 nucleotides: TGTGCCAGCGGGACTAGCGGATCCTCTAGCACAGATACGCAGTATTTT. Its translation: CASGTSGSSSTDTQYF.

This clonotype has ten or more counts. This chain uses TRBV7-6 with TRBJ1-6; tentative D call: TRBD1 (5 bases). Trimming cost V 5 bases and J 9 bases, with 17 bases left between them. The CDR3 sequence is 15 residues long. The germline V gene has CDR1 SGHVS and CDR2 FNYEAQ. CDR3 region: CASSKDNIASSPLHF. CDR3 DNA sequence: TGTGCCAGCAGCAAGGACAATATCGCCTCTTCACCCCTCCACTTT.

Notes on this clonotype: A read error may produce the germline difference seen at one junction end. CDR3 region: CASSYASNRPQHF. Here the CDR3 DNA reads TGTGCCAGCAGTTACGCTAGCAATCGGCCCCAGCATTTT. The chain is built from TRBV6-2 or TRBV6-3 and TRBJ1-5; no definite D call. The length of the CDR3 is 13 residues. The germline V gene has CDR1 MNHEY and CDR2 SVGEGT.

This clonotype was recorded a few times. The gene calls are TRBV7-6 and TRBJ1-6; D remains ambiguous. This CDR3 region has 14 residues. Trimming stripped 2 bases from V and 7 bases from J, with 9 bases between. Germline CDR1 and CDR2: SGHVS and FNYEAQ. CDR3 coding DNA: TGTGCCAGCAGCTTATCGAAAACGAATTCACCCCTCCACTTT. This sequence encodes CASSLSKTNSPLHF.

With respect to this clonotype: Possible read error: a much larger clone is one base away. The chain recombines TRBV30 with TRBJ2-5; 7 positions match TRBD1. The CDR3 has 13 residues. Germline CDR1 GTSNPN, CDR2 SVGIG (reference sequence). CDR3 coding DNA: TGTGCCTCCGGGACAGTGTACCAAGAGGCCCAGTACTTC. This translates into CASGTVYQEAQYF.

V is TRBV6-2 or TRBV6-3 and J is TRBJ2-4, with D possibly matching TRBD2 (6 bases). Near its end, the DNA agrees better with TRBJ2-7, so the J call may be wrong. This CDR3 is 11 amino acids long. Germline V CDR1 and CDR2: MNHEY, SVGEGT. CDR3 residues: CASREGGEQYF. For the CDR3, the DNA is TGTGCCAGCAGGGAGGGTGGCGAGCAGTACTTC.